This T cell receptor (beta chain) is from a study of blood T cells in healthy people across ages. Sample-barcoded 5' priming and a J-beta primer mix drove a second PCR of 7 to 11 cycles. From each sample, at least 2.5 million paired-end reads containing CDR3 were obtained. TCRdb re-called the 5' RACE reads through MiXCR, storing one row per CDR3 protein. The table records 600,000 to 850,000 distinct CDR3 sequences, more than 20% of them present only once. CDR1 and CDR2 from the germline V gene are SQVTM and ANQGSEA. This CDR3 spans 14 amino acids. The same data also contributed to another study, on T cells of mothers and their children.

Sequencing used blood. The origin of this receptor is a boy aged 5-17 years in good health. The V call is TRBV29-1, the J call TRBJ2-5; 10 nucleotides agree with TRBD2. The better agreement between TRBJ2-1 and the DNA end casts doubt on the J call. Here the CDR3 DNA reads TGCAGCGTTGCCCTAGCGGGGGTTTACAATGAGCAGTTCTTC. It codes for CSVALAGVYNEQFF.